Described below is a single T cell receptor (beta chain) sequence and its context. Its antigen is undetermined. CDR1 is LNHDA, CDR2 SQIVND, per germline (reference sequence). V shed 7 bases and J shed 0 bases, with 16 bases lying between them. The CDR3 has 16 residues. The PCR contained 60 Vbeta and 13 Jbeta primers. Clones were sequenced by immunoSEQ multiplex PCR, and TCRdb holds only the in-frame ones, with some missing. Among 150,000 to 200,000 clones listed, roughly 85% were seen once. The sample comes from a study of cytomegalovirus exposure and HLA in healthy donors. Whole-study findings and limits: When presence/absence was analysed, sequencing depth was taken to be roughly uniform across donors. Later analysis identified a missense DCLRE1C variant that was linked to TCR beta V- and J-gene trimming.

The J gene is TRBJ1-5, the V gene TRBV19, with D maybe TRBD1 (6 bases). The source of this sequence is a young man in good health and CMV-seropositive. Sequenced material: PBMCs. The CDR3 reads CASNRQGKYSNQPQHF. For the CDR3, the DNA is TGTGCCAGTAATAGGCAGGGGAAATATAGCAATCAGCCCCAGCATTTT.